The 14 T cell receptor beta chains in this list originate from one sample, sequenced in a study of blood T cell repertoires in COVID-19. The assay was immunoSEQ multiplex PCR, and TCRdb's table has in-frame clones only and misses some. Of over 75,000 clones in the sample, about 83% were seen once. The specimen was peripheral blood. These receptors were collected from a human donor in a cohort sampled during active COVID-19.

The J gene is TRBJ2-1, the V gene TRBV5-6, with TRBD1 identical over 9 bases. This CDR3 is 14 amino acids long. Germline assignment: CDR1 SGHDT and CDR2 YYEEEE. After removal of 7 bases from V and 5 bases from J, the junction contained 7 bases not matched to a gene. CDR3 region: CASAGTGYNNEQFF. CDR3 nucleotides: TGTGCCAGCGCCGGGACAGGGTACAACAATGAGCAGTTCTTC.

Concerning this clone: This is likely a read error, given that the CDR3 carries no conserved phenylalanine or tryptophan at its end. No DNA is shown, since the ends of the CDR3 on it are uncertain; the CDR3 is the one TCRdb lists. This chain links TRBV5-6 with TRBJ2-7; the table calls TRBD2, which could not be checked here. The length of the CDR3 is 15 amino acids, counting both ends. The germline V gene has CDR1 SGHDT and CDR2 YYEEEE. Here the CDR3 reads CASTSRDRGTSGGLL.

This rearrangement joins TRBV28 to TRBJ1-3; 9 bases line up with TRBD1. The CDR3 loop spans 17 amino acids. Germline CDR1 MDHEN, CDR2 SYDVKM. The trim removed 6 bases at V and 1 base at J, leaving 10 bases unmatched. The CDR3 DNA is TGTGCCAGCAGACCCACAGGGGGCTCTCCATCTGGAAACACCATATATTTT. Protein product: CASRPTGGSPSGNTIYF. The entire variable domain, with the rest obtained from reference TRBV28 and TRBJ1-3, is as follows: DVKVTQSSRYLVKRTGEKVFLECVQDMDHENMFWYRQDPGLGLRLIYFSYDVKMKEKGDIPEGYSVSREKKERFSLILESASTNQTSMYLCASRPTGGSPSGNTIYFGEGSWLTVV.

The rearrangement uses TRBV4-3 and TRBJ1-4; tentative D call: TRBD1 (6 bases). CDR3 length: 15 amino acids. With 0 bases removed from V and 8 bases from J, the gap between germline ends came to 13 bases. Germline V CDR1 and CDR2: LGHNA, YSLEER. This chain's CDR3 is CASSQDHGGAEKLFF. For the CDR3, the DNA is TGCGCCAGCAGCCAAGATCACGGGGGGGCGGAAAAACTGTTTTTT.

Written as DNA, the CDR3 is TGCGCCAGCAGTGAGTCTGGGGGCCAAGATACGCAGTATTTT. Protein sequence: CASSESGGQDTQYF. This chain joins TRBV10-1 and TRBJ2-3; possible D gene TRBD1, 6 bases. Germline V gene data show CDR1 as WNHNN and CDR2 as SYGVQD (reference sequence). The germline V and J ends were trimmed by 0 bases and 5 bases, with 9 bases remaining between them. The CDR3 loop spans 14 amino acids.

This chain links TRBV14 with TRBJ2-1, with D possibly being TRBD1 (5 bases). Per the germline V gene, CDR1 is SGHDN and CDR2 is FVKESK. Between the trimmed V and J ends, which lost 1 base and 6 bases, there was a span of 13 bases. This CDR3 spans 15 amino acids. This CDR3 reads CASSQGTPGLNEQFF. For the CDR3, the DNA is TGTGCCAGCAGCCAAGGGACACCAGGGCTCAATGAGCAGTTCTTC.

The chain joins TRBV27 to TRBJ1-5; the match to TRBD1 covers 9 bases. V shed 5 bases, J shed 1 base, and the junction held 3 bases outside the gene matches. In germline, CDR1 is MNHEY, CDR2 SMNVEV (reference sequence). The CDR3 is made up of 15 amino acids. The DNA for the CDR3 is TGTGCCAGCAGTCCCGACAGGGGGAGCAATCAGCCCCAGCATTTT. Its translation: CASSPDRGSNQPQHF.

The chain couples TRBV15 to TRBJ2-2, with D perhaps matching TRBD2 (5 bases). Per germline, CDR1 LNHNV and CDR2 YYDKDF (reference sequence). The CDR3 runs to 15 residues. V lost 4 bases, J lost 0 bases, and 9 bases lay in between. The CDR3 DNA reads TGTGCCACCAGCAAAGCGGAGACGAACACCGGGGAGCTGTTTTTT. Protein product: CATSKAETNTGELFF.

The chain combines TRBV4-2 with TRBJ2-7; tentatively, D is TRBD2 (6 bases). Germline CDR1 and CDR2: LGHNA and YNFKEQ. V was pared by 6 bases and J by 5 bases, with 14 bases between. The CDR3 runs 13 residues. CDR3 in DNA: TGTGCCAGCAGACCCGATGGAGGGAACGAGCAGTACTTC. This gives the protein CASRPDGGNEQYF.

V is TRBV6-2 or TRBV6-3 and J is TRBJ2-1, with TRBD2 identical over 9 bases. The J segment lost 10 bases and the V segment lost 3 bases, leaving 10 bases of the junction unmatched. This CDR3 is 15 amino acids long. Germline lookup yields CDR1 MNHEY and CDR2 SVGEGT. The CDR3 reads CASSYGGREFEEQFF. CDR3 coding DNA: TGTGCCAGCAGTTATGGCGGGAGGGAATTCGAGGAGCAGTTCTTC.

V and J are TRBV5-6 and TRBJ2-1, with 7 bases that match TRBD1. The J segment lost 3 bases and the V segment lost 5 bases, leaving 11 bases of the junction unmatched. The V gene's germline CDR1 is SGHDT and CDR2 YYEEEE. This CDR3 has 16 amino acids. The CDR3 here is CASSSQTGQSYNEQFF. The CDR3 DNA follows: TGTGCCAGCAGTTCACAGACAGGGCAAAGCTACAATGAGCAGTTCTTC.

The genes are TRBV21-1 and TRBJ2-7; TRBD2 is taken as the D call from the table, unchecked against the DNA. TRBV21-1 is a pseudogene. The CDR3 spans 17 residues. CDR3 DNA: TGTGCCAGCAGCCCCATTGGGGGACTAGCGCTAATTTACGAGCAGTACTTC. Protein: CASSPIGGLALIYEQYF.

The chain combines TRBV3-1 (or the pseudogene TRBV3-2) with TRBJ2-1; D is unclear. The CDR3 totals 12 residues. CDR1 is LGHDT, CDR2 YNNKEL, per germline (reference sequence). Trimming took off 3 bases at V and 7 bases at J, with 7 bases between the two ends. CDR3 in amino acids: CASSQASNEQFF. CDR3 bases: TGTGCCAGCAGCCAGGCTAGTAATGAGCAGTTCTTC.

The CDR3 loop reads CASTAGGEGTGELFF. The DNA of the CDR3 is TGCGCCAGCACCGCGGGAGGGGAGGGGACCGGGGAGCTGTTTTTT. The V and J genes are TRBV5-1 and TRBJ2-2; 9 bases match TRBD2. Germline assignment: CDR1 SGHRS and CDR2 YFSETQ. This CDR3 is built from 15 residues. V was clipped by 6 bases and J by 5 bases; unmatched bases: 8.